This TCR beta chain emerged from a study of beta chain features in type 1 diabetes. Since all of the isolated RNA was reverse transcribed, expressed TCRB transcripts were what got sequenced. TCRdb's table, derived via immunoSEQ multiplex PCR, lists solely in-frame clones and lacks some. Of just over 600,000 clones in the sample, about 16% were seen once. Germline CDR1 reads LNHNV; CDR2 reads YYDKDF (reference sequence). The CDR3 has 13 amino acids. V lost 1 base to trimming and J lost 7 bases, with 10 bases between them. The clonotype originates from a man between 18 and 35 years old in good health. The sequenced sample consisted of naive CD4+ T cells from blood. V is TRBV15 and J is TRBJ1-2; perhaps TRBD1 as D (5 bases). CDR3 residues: CATSRGRDSGYTF. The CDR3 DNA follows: TGTGCCACCAGCAGAGGCCGGGACTCTGGCTACACCTTC.